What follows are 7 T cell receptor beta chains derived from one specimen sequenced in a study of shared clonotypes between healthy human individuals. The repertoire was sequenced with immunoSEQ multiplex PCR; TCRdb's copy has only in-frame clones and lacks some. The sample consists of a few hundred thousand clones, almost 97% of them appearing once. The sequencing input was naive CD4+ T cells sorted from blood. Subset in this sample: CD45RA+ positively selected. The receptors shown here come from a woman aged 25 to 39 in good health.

As DNA, the CDR3 is TGTGCCAGCCTTCAGGGCAGGGGTGAGCAGTTCTTC. Its protein is CASLQGRGEQFF. The chain employs TRBV6-1 and TRBJ2-1, with a possible D match to TRBD1 (6 bases). The CDR3 sequence is 12 residues long. In germline, CDR1 is MNHNS, CDR2 SASEGT. With 8 bases removed from V and 9 bases from J, the gap between germline ends came to 14 bases.

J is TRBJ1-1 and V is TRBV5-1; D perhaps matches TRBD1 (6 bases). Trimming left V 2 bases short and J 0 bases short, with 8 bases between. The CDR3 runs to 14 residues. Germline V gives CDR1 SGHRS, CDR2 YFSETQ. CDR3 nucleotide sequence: TGCGCCAGCAGCTTCGGGGACATGAACACTGAAGCTTTCTTT. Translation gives CASSFGDMNTEAFF.

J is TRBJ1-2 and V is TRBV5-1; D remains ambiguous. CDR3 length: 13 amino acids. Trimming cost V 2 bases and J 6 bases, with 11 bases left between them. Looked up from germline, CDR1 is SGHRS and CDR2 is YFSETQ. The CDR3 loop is CASSLRRTNGYTF. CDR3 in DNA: TGCGCCAGCAGCTTACGACGAACGAATGGCTACACCTTC.

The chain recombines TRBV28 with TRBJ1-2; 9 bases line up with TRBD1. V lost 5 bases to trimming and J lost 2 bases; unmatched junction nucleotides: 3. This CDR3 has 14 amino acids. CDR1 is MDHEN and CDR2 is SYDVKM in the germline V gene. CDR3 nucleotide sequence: TGTGCCAGCAGTCTAGGGACAGGGAACTATGGCTACACCTTC. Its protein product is CASSLGTGNYGYTF.

The CDR3 reads CASSLEYPFTEAFF. CDR3 DNA sequence: TGTGCCAGCAGCTTAGAATACCCGTTCACTGAAGCTTTCTTT. The rearrangement joins TRBV7-9 to TRBJ1-1; D unresolved. CDR1 is SEHNR, CDR2 FQNEAQ, per germline (reference sequence). Trimming pared 1 base from V and 4 bases from J, leaving 10 bases between. This CDR3 spans 14 amino acids.

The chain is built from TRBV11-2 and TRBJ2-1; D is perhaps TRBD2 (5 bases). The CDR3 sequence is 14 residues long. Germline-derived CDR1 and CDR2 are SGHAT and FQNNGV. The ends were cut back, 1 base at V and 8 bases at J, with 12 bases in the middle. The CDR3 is CASSLGRGWDEQFF. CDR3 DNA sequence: TGTGCCAGCAGCTTAGGACGGGGTTGGGATGAGCAGTTCTTC.

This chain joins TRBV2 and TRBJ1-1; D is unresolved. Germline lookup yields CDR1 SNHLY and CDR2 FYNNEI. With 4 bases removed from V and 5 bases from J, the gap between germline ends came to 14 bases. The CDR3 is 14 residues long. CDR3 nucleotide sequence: TGTGCCAGCAGTGGCGTGGACGGGCCTACTGAAGCTTTCTTT. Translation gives CASSGVDGPTEAFF. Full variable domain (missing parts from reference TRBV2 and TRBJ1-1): EPEVTQTPSHQVTQMGQEVILRCVPISNHLYFYWYRQILGQKVEFLVSFYNNEISEKSEIFDDQFSVERPDGSNFTLKIRSTKLEDSAMYFCASSGVDGPTEAFFGQGTRLTVV.